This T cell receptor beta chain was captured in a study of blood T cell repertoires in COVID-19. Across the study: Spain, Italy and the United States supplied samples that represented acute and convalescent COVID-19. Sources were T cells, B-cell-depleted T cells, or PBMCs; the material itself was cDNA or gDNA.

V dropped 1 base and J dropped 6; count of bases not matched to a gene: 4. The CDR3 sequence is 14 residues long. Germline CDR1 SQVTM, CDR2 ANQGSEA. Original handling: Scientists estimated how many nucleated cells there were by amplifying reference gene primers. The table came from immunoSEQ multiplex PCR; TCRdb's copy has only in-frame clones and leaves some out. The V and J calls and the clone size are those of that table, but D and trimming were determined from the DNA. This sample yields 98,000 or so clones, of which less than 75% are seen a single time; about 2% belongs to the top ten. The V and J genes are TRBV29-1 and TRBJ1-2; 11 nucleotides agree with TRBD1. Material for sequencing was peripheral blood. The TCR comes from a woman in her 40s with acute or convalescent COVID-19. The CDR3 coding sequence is TGCAGCGTTGAAGCAGGACAGGGGGCCCATGGCTACACCTTC. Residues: CSVEAGQGAHGYTF.